These 15 T cell receptor beta chains originate from one sample sequenced in a study of regulatory T cells in long-lasting Graves disease. CDR3-region Arm-PCR and iRepertoire HTBI primers produced the TCR beta libraries. TCRdb itself ran the multiplex PCR reads through MiXCR, one entry per CDR3 protein. Found here are 300,000 to 400,000 distinct CDR3 sequences, about 20% of them singletons; the top ten hold 29%. Time point here: persistent/refractory GD, antithyroid drugs over 5 years with positive TRAb. PBMCs provided the RNA from which the TCR library was made. The starting material was peripheral blood mononuclear cells (PBMCs), obtained when the disease was refractory, from a patient treated with antithyroid drugs. The receptors shown here come from a female donor with Graves disease.

Ten or more counts support this clonotype. The genes are TRBV29-1 and TRBJ1-1; D call uncertain. Trimming removed 6 bases from V and 2 bases from J, with 16 bases in between. The germline V gene encodes CDR1 SQVTM and CDR2 ANQGSEA. This CDR3 is 14 amino acids long. The CDR3 protein is CSVQPILHNTEAFF. CDR3 coding DNA: TGCAGCGTCCAGCCGATACTACATAACACTGAAGCTTTCTTT.

This clonotype was counted a few times. A much larger clonotype is one base distant, so this may be a read error. This chain connects TRBV6-1 to TRBJ1-2; D is perhaps TRBD1 (6 bases). The CDR3 sequence is 15 residues long. Germline lookup yields CDR1 MNHNS and CDR2 SASEGT. The CDR3 reads CASSTRDTLGYGCTF. The CDR3 DNA reads TGTGCCAGCAGTACCCGGGACACTCTCGGTTATGGCTGCACCTTC.

This clonotype came up a few times. The V gene is TRBV28, the J gene TRBJ1-1, with D possibly TRBD1 on 5 matching bases. The ends were cut back, 3 bases at V and 2 bases at J, with 10 bases in the middle. CDR3 length: 14 amino acids. CDR1 and CDR2 from the germline V gene are MDHEN and SYDVKM. The CDR3 is CASSFLQDNTEAFF. In DNA, the CDR3 is TGTGCCAGCAGTTTCTTACAGGACAACACTGAAGCTTTCTTT.

The J gene is TRBJ2-3, the V gene TRBV20-1, with D tentatively TRBD1 (7 bases). CDR1 DFQATT and CDR2 SNEGSKA come from the germline V gene (reference sequence). V dropped 4 bases and J dropped 1 base, with 12 bases sitting between them. This CDR3 contains 14 residues. This CDR3 reads CSATTGTRTDTQYF. Here the CDR3 DNA reads TGCAGTGCTACGACAGGGACTCGCACAGATACGCAGTATTTT.

This clonotype was detected ten times or more. The chain combines TRBV5-1 with TRBJ1-1; D not resolved. V was cut by 5 bases and J by 1 base, with 12 bases left in between. The CDR3 spans 14 residues. Germline values: CDR1 SGHRS, CDR2 YFSETQ. Here the CDR3 DNA reads TGCGCCAGCAGAAACGGACCAGCGAACACTGAAGCTTTCTTT. This codes for CASRNGPANTEAFF.

This clonotype appeared many times. The chain links TRBV28 to TRBJ2-7, with TRBD2 matching over 16 bases. J was trimmed by 0 bases and V by 9 bases; bases with no gene match: 11. The CDR3 has 18 amino acids. The germline CDR1 and CDR2 sequences are MDHEN and SYDVKM. The CDR3, as DNA: TGTGCCAGTTCATGGGGGGGACTAGCGGGAGGGCCCTCCTACGAGCAGTACTTC. This encodes CASSWGGLAGGPSYEQYF.

This clonotype has a count of ten or more. The rearrangement joins TRBV7-3 to TRBJ2-2; D is unresolved. V lost 5 bases and J 6 bases, leaving 25 bases between the germline ends. Germline assignment: CDR1 SGHTA and CDR2 FQGTGA. CDR3 length equals 18 residues. The CDR3 loop reads CASSKIRRSQKGPGELFF. The CDR3 coding sequence is TGTGCCAGCAGCAAAATCCGAAGGTCCCAGAAAGGGCCCGGGGAGCTGTTTTTT.

This clonotype appeared many times. V usage is TRBV6-2 or TRBV6-3 and J usage is TRBJ1-5; no clear D gene. Germline CDR1 and CDR2: MNHEY and SVGEGT. The CDR3 contains 16 residues. V dropped 7 bases and J dropped 0 bases, with 16 bases sitting between them. The CDR3 loop is CASTTKVWYSNQPQHF. In nucleotides, the CDR3 is TGTGCCAGCACCACGAAAGTATGGTATAGCAATCAGCCCCAGCATTTT.

This clonotype came up many times. The chain employs TRBV10-3 and TRBJ1-1; the match to TRBD1 covers 10 bases. CDR3 size: 15 residues. Germline V CDR1 and CDR2: ENHRY, SYGVKD. V trimming: 2 bases; J trimming: 0 bases; junction bases outside the gene matches: 0. DNA of the CDR3: TGTGCCATCAGTGAGGGGACAGGGGTGAACACTGAAGCTTTCTTT. Translation: CAISEGTGVNTEAFF.

This sequence joins TRBV6-2 or TRBV6-3 and TRBJ2-2; TRBD2 might be the D (6 bases). V dropped 10 bases and J dropped 0 bases, with 12 bases sitting between them. The CDR3 length is 14 residues. Per germline, CDR1 MNHEY and CDR2 SVGEGT. The CDR3 spells CAILSGANTGELFF. The CDR3 region has the DNA TGTGCCATTTTGTCGGGGGCGAACACCGGGGAGCTGTTTTTT.

This clonotype was recorded many times. V gene TRBV2 combines with J gene TRBJ2-5, with 12 bases matching TRBD2. Trimming took 2 bases from V and 4 from J; bases not matched to a gene: 5. The CDR3 extends over 16 amino acids. From germline, CDR1 is SNHLY and CDR2 FYNNEI. CDR3 region: CASSEYLAGGRETQYF. The CDR3 DNA is TGTGCCAGCAGTGAATACCTAGCGGGGGGGCGAGAGACCCAGTACTTC. The full variable domain, rest sourced from reference TRBV2 and TRBJ2-5, is EPEVTQTPSHQVTQMGQEVILRCVPISNHLYFYWYRQILGQKVEFLVSFYNNEISEKSEIFDDQFSVERPDGSNFTLKIRSTKLEDSAMYFCASSEYLAGGRETQYFGPGTRLLVL.

Details on this clonotype: At one boundary the junction diverges from the germline segment, which might be a read error. DNA for the CDR3: TGTGCCATCAGTGGGTTGGCGTCCTCCTATGAGCAGTACTTC. As protein: CAISGLASSYEQYF. This chain links TRBV10-3 with TRBJ2-7; D gene ambiguous. This CDR3 is 14 amino acids long. Germline assignment: CDR1 ENHRY and CDR2 SYGVKD.

This clonotype came up many times. This chain connects TRBV12-3 or TRBV12-4 to TRBJ1-6, with 8 positions matching TRBD1. The V gene end was trimmed by 3 bases and the J gene end by 6 bases; junction bases not matched to a gene: 4. This CDR3 contains 15 residues. CDR3 sequence (DNA): TGTGCCAGCAGTTTTAGGACAGGGAGTAATTCACCCCTCCACTTT. Protein: CASSFRTGSNSPLHF.

This clonotype was observed once. A read error is likely, as this CDR3 ends without the conserved phenylalanine or tryptophan. The DNA is left out, because the CDR3 cannot be placed on it with certainty; the CDR3 is given as TCRdb lists it. V gene TRBV2 combines with J gene TRBJ1-2. Looked up from germline, CDR1 is SNHLY and CDR2 is FYNNEI. A total of 12 residues make up the CDR3, ends included. CDR3 in amino acids: CASSDRNYGCTL.

This clonotype has just a few counts. This chain uses TRBV20-1 with TRBJ2-5; D not resolved. The CDR3 covers 13 residues. V lost 6 bases and J 4 bases, leaving 15 bases between the germline ends. Germline V lookup: CDR1 DFQATT, CDR2 SNEGSKA (reference sequence). The CDR3 spells CSATNGPAETQYF. CDR3 nucleotides: TGCAGTGCAACCAACGGGCCGGCAGAGACCCAGTACTTC.